This record looks at one T cell receptor (beta chain) sequence and its context. What it binds is unknown. The CDR3 runs to 15 residues. Trimming removed 5 bases from V and 6 bases from J; junction bases left unmatched: 11. CDR1 is LNHDA, CDR2 SQIVND, per germline (reference sequence). PCR used 60 Vbeta primers and 13 Jbeta primers. Sequencing used immunoSEQ multiplex PCR; TCRdb keeps in-frame clones, though not all of them. This sample has some 94,000 clones; over 75% occur once, and the top ten carry about 3.5%. This entry is derived from a study of cytomegalovirus exposure and HLA in healthy donors. Study outcomes and limitations: In vitro, a few CMV-associated chains proved specific for CMV antigens. Common viral pathogens seemed, in a later analysis, to connect with several of the most significant clusters. TRBV6-2, TRBV6-3 and some other V segments were excluded as indistinguishable. TCR beta chains numbering 164 were designated cytomegalovirus-associated.

The sequenced sample was PBMCs. The V and J genes are TRBV19 and TRBJ1-1, with 8 bases fitting TRBD1. The source is a man aged 35 to 55 in good health and CMV-seronegative. CDR3 coding DNA: TGTGCCAGTAGTGTTACAGGGGGACTAACGGCTGAAGCTTTCTTT. It specifies CASSVTGGLTAEAFF.